A single sample gave rise to the 4 T cell receptor beta chains below, sequenced in a study of T cells after yellow fever vaccination. Each CDR3 protein gets one entry after TCRdb re-called the 5' RACE reads with MiXCR. The table lists some 560,000 distinct CDR3 sequences, approximately 21% of them singletons. The sequenced sample was PBMCs, obtained 15 days after the yellow fever booster vaccination. The receptors come from a man in his thirties or forties who received the YFV17D yellow fever vaccine.

The CDR3: CASSRDEQPVTSYEQYF. CDR3 bases: TGCGCCAGCAGCCGTGATGAACAACCTGTAACCTCCTACGAGCAGTACTTC. The V gene is TRBV5-1, the J gene TRBJ2-7, with D unresolved. This CDR3 is built from 17 residues. CDR1 is SGHRS, CDR2 YFSETQ, per germline. V gave up 4 bases and J gave up 0 bases, with 20 bases separating them.

This clonotype turned up a few times. The chain is built from TRBV7-9 and TRBJ2-7, with TRBD2 identical over 7 bases. The CDR3 has 17 amino acids. V shed 3 bases and J 5 bases; nucleotides not matched to a gene: 16. Germline loops: CDR1 SEHNR, CDR2 FQNEAQ (reference sequence). The CDR3 protein is CASSFWRAGESGDEQYF. The CDR3 DNA reads as TGTGCCAGCAGCTTTTGGCGGGCCGGGGAGAGCGGGGACGAGCAGTACTTC.

CDR3 sequence reads: CASNFAGDRRDTQYF. For the CDR3, the DNA is TGTGCCAGCAATTTCGCAGGGGACAGGAGAGATACGCAGTATTTT. The chain couples TRBV6-2 or TRBV6-3 to TRBJ2-3, with 8 bases lining up with TRBD1. From germline, CDR1 is MNHEY and CDR2 SVGEGT. Trimming removed 7 bases from V and 5 bases from J; junction bases left unmatched: 11. The CDR3 runs 15 residues.

This chain connects TRBV9 to TRBJ2-7; TRBD2 agrees at 7 bases. The CDR3 is 16 amino acids. With V trimmed by 0 bases and J by 2 bases, 8 bases remained unmatched. Germline values: CDR1 SGDLS, CDR2 YYNGEE. CDR3 loop: CASSVGSGAGPYEQYF. The CDR3 region has the DNA TGTGCCAGCAGCGTAGGGAGCGGGGCCGGACCCTACGAGCAGTACTTC.